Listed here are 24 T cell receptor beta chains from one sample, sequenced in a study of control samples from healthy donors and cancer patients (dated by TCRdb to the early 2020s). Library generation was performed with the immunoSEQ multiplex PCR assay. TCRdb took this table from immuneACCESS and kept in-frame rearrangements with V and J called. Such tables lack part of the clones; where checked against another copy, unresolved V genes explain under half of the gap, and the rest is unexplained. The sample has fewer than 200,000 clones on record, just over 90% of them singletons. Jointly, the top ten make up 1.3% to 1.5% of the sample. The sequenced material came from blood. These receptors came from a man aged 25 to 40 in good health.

The CDR3 sequence is CASSEGRAETRAFF. For the CDR3, the DNA is TGTGCCAGCAGTGAAGGTCGTGCGGAGACGAGGGCTTTCTTT. This rearrangement joins TRBV2 to TRBJ1-1; D remains ambiguous. In germline, CDR1 is SNHLY, CDR2 FYNNEI. Trimming cost V 1 base and J 11 bases, with 17 bases left between them. The CDR3 runs to 14 residues.

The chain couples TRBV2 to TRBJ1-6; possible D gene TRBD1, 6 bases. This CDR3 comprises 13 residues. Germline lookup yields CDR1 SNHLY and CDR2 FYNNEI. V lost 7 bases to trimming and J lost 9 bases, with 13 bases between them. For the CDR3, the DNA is TGTGCCAGCATGGGCAGGGGACGTTCACCCCTCCACTTT. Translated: CASMGRGRSPLHF.

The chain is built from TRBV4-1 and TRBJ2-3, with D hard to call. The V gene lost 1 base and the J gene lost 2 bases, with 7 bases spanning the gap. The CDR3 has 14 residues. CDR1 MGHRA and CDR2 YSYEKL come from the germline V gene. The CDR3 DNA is TGCGCCAGCAGCCAAGTGGATGACACAGATACGCAGTATTTT. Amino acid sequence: CASSQVDDTDTQYF.

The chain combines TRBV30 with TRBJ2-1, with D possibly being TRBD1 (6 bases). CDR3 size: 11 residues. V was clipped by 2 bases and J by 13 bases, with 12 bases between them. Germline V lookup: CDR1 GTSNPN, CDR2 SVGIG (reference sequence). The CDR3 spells CAWSTQGTQFF. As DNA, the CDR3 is TGTGCCTGGAGTACCCAGGGGACCCAGTTCTTC.

The CDR3 nucleotides are TGTGCCAGCAGTTACTCGTTAAATGAGCAGTTCTTC. This encodes CASSYSLNEQFF. This chain uses TRBV6-2 or TRBV6-3 with TRBJ2-1, with D unclear. V lost 0 bases to trimming and J lost 7 bases, with 4 bases between them. This CDR3 is built from 12 residues. Per the germline V gene, CDR1 is MNHEY and CDR2 is SVGEGT.

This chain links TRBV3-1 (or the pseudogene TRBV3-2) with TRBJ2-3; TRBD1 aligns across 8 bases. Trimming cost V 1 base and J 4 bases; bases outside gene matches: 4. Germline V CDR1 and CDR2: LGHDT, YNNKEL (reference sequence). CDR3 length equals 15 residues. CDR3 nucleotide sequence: TGTGCCAGCAGCCAAGGGCAGGGGGCCGCAGATACGCAGTATTTT. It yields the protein CASSQGQGAADTQYF.

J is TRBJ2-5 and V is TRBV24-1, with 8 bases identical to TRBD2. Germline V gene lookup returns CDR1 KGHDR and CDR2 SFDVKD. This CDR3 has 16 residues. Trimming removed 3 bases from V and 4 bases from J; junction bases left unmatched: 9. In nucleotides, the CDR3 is TGTGCCACCAGTGATCTCTCCGGGACTAGTGGAGAGACCCAGTACTTC. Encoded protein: CATSDLSGTSGETQYF.

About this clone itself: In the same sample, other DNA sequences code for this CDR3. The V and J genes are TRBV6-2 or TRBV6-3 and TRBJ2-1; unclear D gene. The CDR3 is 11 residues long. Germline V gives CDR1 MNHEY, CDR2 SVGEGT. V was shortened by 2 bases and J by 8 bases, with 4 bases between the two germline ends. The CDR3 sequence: CASSYRDEQFF. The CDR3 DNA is TGTGCCAGCAGTTACAGGGATGAGCAGTTCTTC.

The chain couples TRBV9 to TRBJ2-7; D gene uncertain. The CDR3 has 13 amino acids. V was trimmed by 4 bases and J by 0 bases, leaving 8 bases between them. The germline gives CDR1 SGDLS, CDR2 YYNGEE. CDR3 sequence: CASSSDLSYEQYF. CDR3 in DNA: TGTGCCAGCAGCTCCGACCTCTCCTACGAGCAGTACTTC.

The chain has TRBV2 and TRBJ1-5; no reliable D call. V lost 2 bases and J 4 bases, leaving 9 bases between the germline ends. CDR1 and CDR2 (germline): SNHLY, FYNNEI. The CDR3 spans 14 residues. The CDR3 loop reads CASSESGFNQPQHF. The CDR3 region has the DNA TGTGCCAGCAGTGAATCCGGGTTTAATCAGCCCCAGCATTTT.

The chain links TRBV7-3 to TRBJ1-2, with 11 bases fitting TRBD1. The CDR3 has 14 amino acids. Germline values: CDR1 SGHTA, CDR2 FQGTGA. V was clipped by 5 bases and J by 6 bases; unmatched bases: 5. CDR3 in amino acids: CASSHGTGGDGYTF. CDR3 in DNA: TGTGCCAGCAGCCATGGGACAGGGGGTGATGGCTACACCTTC.

For the CDR3, the DNA is TGTGCCAGCAGCTTTTCTCGGACGGGGGCCAACTATGGCTACACCTTC. Protein: CASSFSRTGANYGYTF. The V call is TRBV13, the J call TRBJ1-2; D is perhaps TRBD1 (6 bases). CDR3 length equals 16 residues. Trimming took off 3 bases at V and 2 bases at J, with 16 bases between the two ends. The germline CDR1 and CDR2 sequences are PRHDT and FYEKMQ (reference sequence).

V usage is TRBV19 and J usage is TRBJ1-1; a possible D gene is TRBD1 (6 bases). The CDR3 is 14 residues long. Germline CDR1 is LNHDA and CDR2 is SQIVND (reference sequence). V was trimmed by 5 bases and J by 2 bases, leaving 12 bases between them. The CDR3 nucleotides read TGTGCCAGTAGTCCGGGACACATCAACACTGAAGCTTTCTTT. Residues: CASSPGHINTEAFF.

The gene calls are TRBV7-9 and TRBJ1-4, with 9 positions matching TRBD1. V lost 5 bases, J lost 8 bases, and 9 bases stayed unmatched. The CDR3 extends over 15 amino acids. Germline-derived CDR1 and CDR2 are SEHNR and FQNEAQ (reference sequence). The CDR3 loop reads CASSPPGQGREKLFF. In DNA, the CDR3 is TGTGCCAGCAGCCCCCCGGGACAGGGACGAGAAAAACTGTTTTTT.

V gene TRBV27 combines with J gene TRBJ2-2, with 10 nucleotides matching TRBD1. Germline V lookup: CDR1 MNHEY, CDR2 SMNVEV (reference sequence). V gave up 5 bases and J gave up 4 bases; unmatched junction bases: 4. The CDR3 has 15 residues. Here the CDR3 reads CASSTTGGFTGELFF. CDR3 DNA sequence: TGTGCCAGCAGTACGACAGGGGGCTTCACCGGGGAGCTGTTTTTT.

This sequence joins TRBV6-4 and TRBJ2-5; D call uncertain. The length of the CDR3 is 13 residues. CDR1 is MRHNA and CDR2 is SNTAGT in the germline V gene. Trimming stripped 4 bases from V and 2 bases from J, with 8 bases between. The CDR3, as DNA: TGTGCCAGCAGTGTTACACCTCAAGAGACCCAGTACTTC. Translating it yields CASSVTPQETQYF.

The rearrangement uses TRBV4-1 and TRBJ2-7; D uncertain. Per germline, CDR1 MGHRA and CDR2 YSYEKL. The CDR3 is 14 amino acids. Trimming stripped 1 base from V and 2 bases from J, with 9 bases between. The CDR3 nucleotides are TGCGCCAGCAGCCAAGTCTGGGGAACCTACGAGCAGTACTTC. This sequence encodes CASSQVWGTYEQYF.

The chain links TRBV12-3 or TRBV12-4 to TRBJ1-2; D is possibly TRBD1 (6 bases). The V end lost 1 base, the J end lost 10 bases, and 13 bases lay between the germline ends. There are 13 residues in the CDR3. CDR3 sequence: CASSLGGGSVYTF. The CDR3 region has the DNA TGTGCCAGCAGTTTAGGAGGGGGATCGGTCTACACCTTC.

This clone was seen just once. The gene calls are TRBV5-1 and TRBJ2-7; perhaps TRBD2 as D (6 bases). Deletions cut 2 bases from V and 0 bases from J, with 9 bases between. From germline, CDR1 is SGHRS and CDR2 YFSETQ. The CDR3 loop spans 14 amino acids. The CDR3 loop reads CASSLGTPSYEQYF. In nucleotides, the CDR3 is TGCGCCAGCAGCTTAGGGACTCCCTCCTACGAGCAGTACTTC. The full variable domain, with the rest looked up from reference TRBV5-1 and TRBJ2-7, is KAGVTQTPRYLIKTRGQQVTLSCSPISGHRSVSWYQQTPGQGLQFLFEYFSETQRNKGNFPGRFSGRQFSNSRSEMNVSTLELGDSALYLCASSLGTPSYEQYFGPGTRLTVT.

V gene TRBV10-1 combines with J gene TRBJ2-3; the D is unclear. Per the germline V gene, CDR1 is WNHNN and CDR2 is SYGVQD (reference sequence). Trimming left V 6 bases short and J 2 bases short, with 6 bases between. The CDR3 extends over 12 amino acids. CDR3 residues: CASSPTTDTQYF. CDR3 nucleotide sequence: TGCGCCAGCAGCCCCACCACAGATACGCAGTATTTT.

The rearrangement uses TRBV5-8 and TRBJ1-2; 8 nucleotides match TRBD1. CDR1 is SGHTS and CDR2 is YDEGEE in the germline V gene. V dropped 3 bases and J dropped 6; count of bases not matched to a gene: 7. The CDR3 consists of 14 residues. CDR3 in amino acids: CASSSTGGEDGYTF. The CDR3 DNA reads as TGTGCCAGCAGCTCCACAGGGGGAGAGGATGGCTACACCTTC.

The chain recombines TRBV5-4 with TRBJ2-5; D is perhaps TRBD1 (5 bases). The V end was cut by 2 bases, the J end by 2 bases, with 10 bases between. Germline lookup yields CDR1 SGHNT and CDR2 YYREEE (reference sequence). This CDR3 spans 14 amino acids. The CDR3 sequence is CASSFGQGQETQYF. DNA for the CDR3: TGTGCCAGCAGCTTTGGTCAGGGACAAGAGACCCAGTACTTC.

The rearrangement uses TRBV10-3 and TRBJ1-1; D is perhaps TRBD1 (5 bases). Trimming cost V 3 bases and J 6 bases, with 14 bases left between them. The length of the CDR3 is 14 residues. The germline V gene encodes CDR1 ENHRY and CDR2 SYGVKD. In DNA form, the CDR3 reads TGTGCCATCAGTGATAGACAGCCGGGGGCTGAAGCTTTCTTT. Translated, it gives CAISDRQPGAEAFF.

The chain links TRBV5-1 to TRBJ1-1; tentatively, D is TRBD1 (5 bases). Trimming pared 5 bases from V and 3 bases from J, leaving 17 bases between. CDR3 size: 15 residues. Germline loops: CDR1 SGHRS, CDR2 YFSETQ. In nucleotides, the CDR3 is TGCGCCAGCAGTGGGGGGTCAGGGTGGGACACTGAAGCTTTCTTT. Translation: CASSGGSGWDTEAFF.